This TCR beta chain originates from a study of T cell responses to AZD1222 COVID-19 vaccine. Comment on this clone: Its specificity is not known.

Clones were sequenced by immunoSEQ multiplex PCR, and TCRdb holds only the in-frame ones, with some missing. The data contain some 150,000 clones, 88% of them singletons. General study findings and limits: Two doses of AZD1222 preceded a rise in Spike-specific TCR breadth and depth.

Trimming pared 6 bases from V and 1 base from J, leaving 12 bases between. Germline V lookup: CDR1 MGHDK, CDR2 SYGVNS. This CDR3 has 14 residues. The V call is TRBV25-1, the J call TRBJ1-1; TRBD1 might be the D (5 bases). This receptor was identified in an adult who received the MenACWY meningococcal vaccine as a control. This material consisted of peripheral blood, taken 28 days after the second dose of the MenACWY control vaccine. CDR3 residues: CASSVGLRNTEAFF. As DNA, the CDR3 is TGTGCCAGCAGCGTGGGACTTAGGAACACTGAAGCTTTCTTT.